This T cell receptor (beta chain) was captured in a study of blood T cell repertoires in COVID-19. Clones were read by immunoSEQ multiplex PCR, and TCRdb kept only the in-frame ones, dropping some. The data contain approximately 220,000 clones, around 91% of them seen just once; the ten biggest clones take up about 16%. Germline CDR1 reads MRHNA; CDR2 reads SNTAGT. The CDR3 contains 16 residues. Between the trimmed V and J ends, which lost 0 bases and 5 bases, there was a span of 16 bases. Everyone who took part was 18 to 89 years old, and they came from 20 to 25 US areas. The sequencing sample was made of PBMCs or T cells enriched from blood (not recorded which). This receptor was obtained from a man aged 25-45 years who had been exposed to COVID-19. The rearrangement links TRBV6-4 to TRBJ1-2; perhaps TRBD1 as D (6 bases). For the CDR3, the DNA is TGTGCCAGCAGTGACTCTAGAGGACAGAACCTTTATGGCTACACCTTC. Translating gives CASSDSRGQNLYGYTF.